In this sample, the clone carrying this T cell receptor (beta chain) turned up many times. The antigen remains unidentified. Amplification targeted TCR beta CDR3 regions from RNA transcripts. First-round RT-PCR of the TCR CDR3 relied on the HTBI primer set. From the multiplex PCR reads, TCRdb called clonotypes with MiXCR, one entry per CDR3 protein. The sample lists hundreds of thousands of distinct CDR3 sequences, less than 15% occurring once. This entry comes from a study of T cells in Graves' hyperthyroidism and ophthalmopathy. Study results and caveats: A median around six months before onset, the model predicted ophthalmopathy.

The germline V and J ends were trimmed by 4 bases and 7 bases, with 16 bases remaining between them. The germline V gene encodes CDR1 DFQATT and CDR2 SNEGSKA (reference sequence). The CDR3 contains 13 residues. For the diagnoses, clinical symptoms, serum thyroxine and TRAb, thyroid ultrasound and orbital computed tomography were used. Specimen: blood. The clonotype comes from a young woman with Graves' hyperthyroidism. The chain links TRBV20-1 to TRBJ1-2; D possibly corresponds to TRBD1 (5 bases). The CDR3 spells CSAIQVSQGGYTF. The CDR3 nucleotides are TGCAGTGCTATACAGGTTTCTCAAGGTGGCTACACCTTC.